This T cell receptor beta chain was sequenced for a study of cytomegalovirus exposure and HLA in healthy donors. Broader study findings: It emerged from a later analysis that several of the most significant clusters appeared to be linked to common viral pathogens. According to the study, roughly 160 TCR beta chains were cytomegalovirus-associated. Published work reported that the classifier diagnosed cytomegalovirus status with high specificity and sensitivity.

With respect to this clone: Its target is unknown.

With V trimmed by 5 bases and J by 3 bases, 15 bases remained unmatched. Germline V gene data show CDR1 as SEHNR and CDR2 as FQNEAQ (reference sequence). The CDR3 is made up of 17 amino acids. The PCR was carried out with 60 Vbeta primers and 13 Jbeta primers. Methods used by the authors: Tens of millions of unique TCR beta chains, roughly 12 million shared, were counted in a later analysis. The table came from immunoSEQ multiplex PCR; TCRdb's copy has only in-frame clones and leaves some out. The V and J calls and clone size are taken from that table; D and trimming were inferred from the DNA. The profile shows 150,000 to 200,000 clones, approximately 80% of them singletons.

Input material: PBMCs. This receptor was taken from a male donor in good health and CMV-seronegative. The chain couples TRBV7-9 to TRBJ2-7; TRBD1 matches at 8 bases. The CDR3, as DNA: TGTGCCAGCAGCCCAACTAAAGGACAGGGTAGTTTCTACGAGCAGTACTTC. Protein product: CASSPTKGQGSFYEQYF.